This T cell receptor beta chain is drawn from a study of somatic mutations in cytotoxic T cells in rheumatoid arthritis. The wider study: Patient blood (about 30 ml EDTA) was collected right after diagnosis, preceding any treatment. The researchers flow-sorted some T-cell populations stained with V beta antibodies and got nearly 100% purity, and these included V beta1+ cells sequenced for TCRB.

Sequencing was performed with immunoSEQ multiplex PCR; in TCRdb, only in-frame clones are kept and a portion is missing. The data contain approximately 10,000 clones, approximately 82% of them seen just once; the ten biggest clones take up under 10%. The length of the CDR3 is 13 residues. Germline CDR1 SEHNR, CDR2 FQNEAQ (reference sequence). Note on this clone: At one of its ends the junction is not consistent with the germline gene, which may arise from a read error.

This receptor was taken from a woman between 55 and 75 years old with rheumatoid arthritis. Sequenced input: CD8+ T cells sorted from blood. The chain links TRBV7-9 to TRBJ1-2; 9 bases align to TRBD1. The CDR3 here is CASSFNLGTGIIF. DNA for the CDR3: TGTGCCAGCAGCTTCAATCTAGGGACAGGGATAATCTTC.